These 14 T cell receptor beta chains were sequenced from one sample in a study of T cell responses to AZD1222 COVID-19 vaccine. The protocol was immunoSEQ multiplex PCR, while the TCRdb copy is restricted to in-frame clones and leaves out a portion. The data show some 200,000 clones, with roughly 90% seen just once and about 3.5% held by the top ten. This specimen was peripheral blood, taken 28 days after the second AZD1222 dose. All receptors come from an adult who received the AZD1222 COVID-19 vaccine.

The gene calls are TRBV7-9 and TRBJ1-2; 8 bases map to TRBD1. The CDR3 totals 14 residues. The V and J ends lost 5 bases and 8 bases, in that order; junction bases with no gene match: 10. CDR1 and CDR2 from the germline V gene are SEHNR and FQNEAQ (reference sequence). The CDR3 reads CASSPGQGGGGYTF. DNA for the CDR3: TGTGCCAGCAGCCCCGGACAGGGCGGGGGAGGCTACACCTTC.

This chain uses TRBV30 with TRBJ1-4; a possible D gene is TRBD1 (5 bases). Trimming removed 2 bases from V and 4 bases from J, with 14 bases in between. This CDR3 contains 15 residues. Germline loops: CDR1 GTSNPN, CDR2 SVGIG (reference sequence). In DNA, the CDR3 is TGTGCCTGGAGTAGCAGGGACCCATTTAATGAAAAACTGTTTTTT. It translates to CAWSSRDPFNEKLFF.

This clone was counted a single time. The CDR3, as DNA: TGTGCCATCAGTGGGACAGCCTCCCGAGGGGTGTCCCTCCACTTT. Protein: CAISGTASRGVSLHF. V is TRBV10-3 and J is TRBJ1-6; TRBD1 might be the D (6 bases). Deletions cut 4 bases from V and 14 bases from J, with 21 bases between. The CDR3 extends over 15 amino acids. CDR1 and CDR2 from the germline V gene are ENHRY and SYGVKD.

The gene calls are TRBV28 and TRBJ1-3; D not certain. V lost 5 bases to trimming and J lost 0 bases, with 11 bases between them. This CDR3 has 15 amino acids. CDR1 and CDR2 from the germline V gene are MDHEN and SYDVKM. The CDR3 sequence: CASSTRQVSGNTIYF. DNA of the CDR3: TGTGCCAGCAGTACCCGACAAGTCTCTGGAAACACCATATATTTT.

This clone has only a few counts. The V and J genes are TRBV5-4 and TRBJ2-1; D may be TRBD1 or TRBD2 (5 bases each). The CDR3 runs 13 residues. Between the trimmed V and J ends, which lost 3 bases and 4 bases, there was a span of 8 bases. Germline CDR1 is SGHNT and CDR2 is YYREEE (reference sequence). The CDR3 protein is CASSWDGYNEQFF. CDR3 in DNA: TGTGCCAGCAGCTGGGACGGATACAATGAGCAGTTCTTC.

The rearrangement uses TRBV29-1 and TRBJ1-2; 9 bases align to TRBD1. J was trimmed by 4 bases and V by 3 bases; bases with no gene match: 6. The length of the CDR3 is 14 residues. In germline, CDR1 is SQVTM, CDR2 ANQGSEA. In DNA, the CDR3 is TGCAGCGTTGAGGGGGGACAGGGACTCTATGGCTACACCTTC. Translating it yields CSVEGGQGLYGYTF. Drawing the rest from reference TRBV29-1 and TRBJ1-2, the complete variable domain is SAVISQKPSRDICQRGTSLTIQCQVDSQVTMMFWYRQQPGQSLTLIATANQGSEATYESGFVIDKFPISRPNLTFSTLTVSNMSPEDSSIYLCSVEGGQGLYGYTFGSGTRLTVV.

In this sample, this clone turned up once. V and J are TRBV5-6 and TRBJ1-2, with TRBD1 matching over 12 bases. CDR1 SGHDT and CDR2 YYEEEE come from the germline V gene. V gave up 5 bases and J gave up 0 bases; unmatched junction bases: 11. This CDR3 is 18 amino acids long. The CDR3 region is CASRSLRGQGASNYGYTF. The CDR3 coding sequence is TGTGCCAGCAGATCGCTTAGGGGACAGGGGGCTTCTAACTATGGCTACACCTTC.

J is TRBJ2-7 and V is TRBV5-1; 8 bases are shared with TRBD1. The CDR3 is 18 amino acids. Germline V gives CDR1 SGHRS, CDR2 YFSETQ. Trimming cost V 0 bases and J 2 bases; bases outside gene matches: 13. The CDR3 is CASSLGPSDRDVPYEQYF. Here the CDR3 DNA reads TGCGCCAGCAGCTTGGGCCCCTCGGACAGGGATGTCCCCTACGAGCAGTACTTC. Supplemented by reference TRBV5-1 and TRBJ2-7, the full variable domain reads KAGVTQTPRYLIKTRGQQVTLSCSPISGHRSVSWYQQTPGQGLQFLFEYFSETQRNKGNFPGRFSGRQFSNSRSEMNVSTLELGDSALYLCASSLGPSDRDVPYEQYFGPGTRLTVT.

This clone was counted only a few times. This rearrangement joins TRBV10-3 to TRBJ2-7, with no clear D. Trimming left V 3 bases short and J 3 bases short, with 12 bases between. The CDR3 totals 14 residues. Germline CDR1 is ENHRY and CDR2 is SYGVKD. For the CDR3, the DNA is TGTGCCATCAGTGACCCCGGACGTCGCTACGAGCAGTACTTC. Translating gives CAISDPGRRYEQYF.

V gene TRBV24-1 combines with J gene TRBJ2-7; unclear D gene. The CDR3 has 11 residues. CDR1 and CDR2 from the germline V gene are KGHDR and SFDVKD. V lost 0 bases and J 9 bases, leaving 5 bases between the germline ends. In DNA, the CDR3 is TGTGCCACCAGTGATTTGTACACGCAGTACTTC. Encoded protein: CATSDLYTQYF.

The chain uses TRBV28 and TRBJ2-2; no definite D call. Germline V CDR1 and CDR2: MDHEN, SYDVKM. There are 13 residues in the CDR3. V shed 2 bases and J shed 6 bases, with 7 bases lying between them. CDR3 sequence (DNA): TGTGCCAGCAGTTTACGAACCCCCGGGGAGCTGTTTTTT. Protein sequence: CASSLRTPGELFF.

The CDR3 nucleotides read TGTGCCAGCAGCTTAGCGGGCATCAAGAACACTGAAGCTTTCTTT. This translates into CASSLAGIKNTEAFF. The V gene is TRBV7-8, the J gene TRBJ1-1; no firm D call. Germline values: CDR1 SGHVS, CDR2 FQNEAQ. V lost 0 bases to trimming and J lost 1 base, with 9 bases between them. The CDR3 is 15 residues long. The full variable domain, rest sourced from reference TRBV7-8 and TRBJ1-1, is GAGVSQSPRYKVAKRGQDVALRCDPISGHVSLFWYQQALGQGPEFLTYFQNEAQLDKSGLPSDRFFAERPEGSVSTLKIQRTQQEDSAVYLCASSLAGIKNTEAFFGQGTRLTVV.

The rearrangement joins TRBV6-5 to TRBJ1-6, with 8 nucleotides matching TRBD1. Germline V gene data show CDR1 as MNHEY and CDR2 as SVGAGI. The CDR3 runs 13 residues. J lost 7 bases, V lost 8 bases, and 4 bases had no gene match. The CDR3 is CASRDRRNSPLHF. The CDR3 DNA sequence: TGTGCCAGCCGGGACAGGAGGAATTCACCCCTCCACTTT.

The rearrangement uses TRBV30 and TRBJ1-4, with TRBD1 identical over 8 bases. The CDR3 is 13 residues long. After removal of 5 bases from V and 8 bases from J, the junction contained 7 bases not matched to a gene. CDR1 is GTSNPN and CDR2 is SVGIG in the germline V gene (reference sequence). CDR3 bases: TGTGCCTGGGGGTCGTACAGGGGGGAAAAACTGTTTTTT. It is translated as CAWGSYRGEKLFF.